This T cell receptor beta chain stems from a study of breast tumors, draining lymph nodes, adjacent tissues. The study, taken as a whole, reports: Data fit most tumor T cells coming from lymph node, expanding in tumor. Tumors had less TCR diversity than lymph nodes, more than nontumor tissue. Luminal-like breast cancer showed significantly greater tumor-nontumor repertoire similarity than basal-like breast cancer did. The lymph node origin of tumor T cells was framed as consistent with a hypothesis, not demonstrated.

TCRdb ran MiXCR on the multiplex PCR reads and lists one entry per CDR3 protein. The sample yields some 120,000 distinct CDR3 sequences, less than 20% seen once. Axillary draining lymph nodes of breast cancer patients supplied the node samples. Regarding this clonotype: Its antigen is unknown.

The CDR3 extends over 13 amino acids. V shed 2 bases and J shed 4 bases, with 10 bases lying between them. Germline V gene data show CDR1 as SQVTM and CDR2 as ANQGSEA. Sequencing was carried out using axillary lymph node tissue. The J gene is TRBJ2-3, the V gene TRBV29-1, with D perhaps matching TRBD1 (5 bases). The TCR sequence derives from a female donor with breast cancer. Some clones in this sample may be carry-over from other donors' samples. CDR3 coding DNA: TGCAGCGTTGAAAGGGGTACCTCAGATACGCAGTATTTT. This codes for CSVERGTSDTQYF.